The rows below give T cell receptor beta chains drawn from one sample of a study of cytomegalovirus exposure and HLA in healthy donors. TCRdb keeps only in-frame clones here, not all; method: immunoSEQ multiplex PCR. Of some 200,000 clones detected, about 90% appear once; the ten largest clones hold roughly 0.2%. Sequenced material: PBMCs. These receptors were taken from a girl under three years old in good health and CMV-seronegative. CDR3s include the opening cysteine and the closing phenylalanine or tryptophan. The order of the fields is J gene, V gene, D gene, clone size, CDR3 DNA, CDR3 protein. A D gene is named only where the DNA matches it firmly. The size of a clone is reported for some rows only, either as once, few or many, or as a class for expanded clones.

TRBJ2-5 TRBV5-1 TRBD2 NA TGCGCCAGCAGCTTTTCGAACGCGGGAGTAGAGACCCAGTACTTC CASSFSNAGVETQYF
TRBJ2-1 TRBV9 TRBD2 NA TGTGCCAGCAGCCTATCCCCACTAGCGGGAGGGTACAATGAGCAGTTCTTC CASSLSPLAGGYNEQFF
TRBJ1-1 TRBV5-1 TRBD1 NA TGCGCCAGCAGCTCGAGGGGGCCAGACACTGAAGCTTTCTTT CASSSRGPDTEAFF
TRBJ2-2 TRBV7-9 NA NA TGTGCCAGCAGCCCCCCTCTGAACACCGGGGAGCTGTTTTTT CASSPPLNTGELFF
TRBJ2-1 TRBV5-1 TRBD2 NA TGCGCCAGCAACCGACTAGCTGGTGAGCAGTTCTTC CASNRLAGEQFF
TRBJ2-1 TRBV7-9 TRBD2 NA TGTGCCAGCAGCCCACGCGGACTAGCGGGAGAAGTTGAGCAGTTCTTC CASSPRGLAGEVEQFF
TRBJ2-1 TRBV19 TRBD2 NA TGTGCCAGTAGTATAGTTCAAGCGGGGGGGCCTAATGAGCAGTTCTTC CASSIVQAGGPNEQFF
TRBJ2-1 TRBV19 TRBD2 NA TGTGCCAGTAGTATAGCGGGGGGGCTAATTTATGAGCAGTTCTTC CASSIAGGLIYEQFF
TRBJ2-5 TRBV7-9 TRBD2 NA TGTTCCAGCAGTAAGACTAGCGGGAGTGGGTCCCAGTACTTC CSSSKTSGSGSQYF
TRBJ2-7 TRBV10-1 TRBD2 NA TGCGCCAGCAGTGAGTCCCAAGGGGCCGGGCGGGGGGGGGAGCAGTACTTC CASSESQGAGRGGEQYF
TRBJ1-1 TRBV10-3 NA NA TGTGCCATCAGTGAGAACAGGGCCACTGAAGCTTTCTTT CAISENRATEAFF
TRBJ2-7 TRBV7-3 TRBD1 NA TGTGCCAGCAGCTTAACCCCCGCCGGGACAGGGGTGAGCGAGCAGTACTTC CASSLTPAGTGVSEQYF
TRBJ1-5 TRBV10-1 TRBD1 NA TGCGCCAGCAGTGACCCGACTTTCCGACAGGGGGCTGGCAATCAGCCCCAGCATTTT CASSDPTFRQGAGNQPQHF
TRBJ2-5 TRBV14 NA NA TGTGCCAGCAGTCGACCAGGGGAACAGCAGTACTTC CASSRPGEQQYF
TRBJ2-7 TRBV7-9 NA NA TGTTCCAGCAGCTTAGACCCGGGCTCCTACGAGCAGTACTTC CSSSLDPGSYEQYF
TRBJ1-1 TRBV4-3 TRBD1 NA TGCGCCAGCAGCCAAGATCTATTTAGTGGGACAGTGAACACTGAAGCTTTCTTT CASSQDLFSGTVNTEAFF
TRBJ2-7 TRBV2 NA once TGTGCCAGTTGGTTCTGGACAGAATCTGGGCAGTACTTC CASWFWTESGQYF
TRBJ2-5 TRBV19 NA NA TGTGCCAGTAGTCGTCAGTACCAAGAGACCCAGTACTTC CASSRQYQETQYF
TRBJ2-3 TRBV4-2 NA NA TGTGCCAGCAGCCGGACAGATCCAGATACGCAGTATTTT CASSRTDPDTQYF
TRBJ2-5 TRBV6-5 NA NA TGTGCCAGCAGTTACTCCCAGGGGTCAAGAAAGACCCAGTACTTC CASSYSQGSRKTQYF
TRBJ2-3 TRBV10-3 NA NA TGTGCCATCAGTGAGTCGAAGTGGAGGGTAGCGGATACGCAGTATTTT CAISESKWRVADTQYF
TRBJ1-1 TRBV29-1 NA NA TGCAGCGTTGGTGGCAGGACAATTCCTGAAGCTTTCTTT CSVGGRTIPEAFF
TRBJ2-3 TRBV29-1 TRBD2 NA TGCAGCGTTTCAGGACTAGCGTCAGGCACAGATACGCAGTATTTT CSVSGLASGTDTQYF
TRBJ2-3 TRBV12-5 TRBD1 NA TGTGCTAGTGGTACCGGACAGGTCACAGATACGCAGTATTTT CASGTGQVTDTQYF
TRBJ2-1 TRBV4-2 NA NA TGTGCCAGCAGCCAAGATAGGCTAGCAGGCAATGAGCAGTTCTTC CASSQDRLAGNEQFF
TRBJ2-7 TRBV7-9 TRBD2 NA TGTGCCAGCAGCTCGGGGCATAAAACGGGACTAGGCTACGAGCAGTACTTC CASSSGHKTGLGYEQYF
TRBJ2-3 TRBV6-4 TRBD2 NA TGTGCCAGCAGTGACTCGGCGGGAGCAGCAGATACGCAGTATTTT CASSDSAGAADTQYF
TRBJ2-7 TRBV6-6 NA NA TGTGCCAGCAGTTCGCCCGACAGGTATGTAAACGAGCAGTACTTC CASSSPDRYVNEQYF
TRBJ2-3 TRBV9 NA NA TGTGCCAGCAGCGTAGACCCCACTCCCCACTATAGTGGTACGCAGTATTTT CASSVDPTPHYSGTQYF
TRBJ2-2 TRBV5-6 TRBD1 once TGTGCCAGCAGCTTGGTCCAGGGGGCGGGGGAGCTGTTTTTT CASSLVQGAGELFF
TRBJ1-2 TRBV4-2 TRBD1 NA TGTGCCAGCAGCCTACAGGGGTGGGAGGTAGGCTACACCTTC CASSLQGWEVGYTF
TRBJ1-2 TRBV11-3 NA NA TGTGCCAGCAGCTTTCCCAGGGGAATCTATGGCTACACCTTC CASSFPRGIYGYTF
TRBJ2-1 TRBV11-2 NA NA TGTGCCAGCAGCTTCCTAGGCCGGAACCCTTGGGAGCAGTTCTTC CASSFLGRNPWEQFF
TRBJ2-7 TRBV2 TRBD1 NA TGTGCCAGCAGGGAGACAGGGGGCGCCTACGAGCAGTACTTC CASRETGGAYEQYF
TRBJ1-5 TRBV27 TRBD1 NA TGTGCCAGCAGTCCCCACACCCGACAGGGGGGGAGTCAGCCCCAGCATTTT CASSPHTRQGGSQPQHF
TRBJ2-2 TRBV9 TRBD2 NA TGTGCCAGCAGCGTAGGTGGGGGGGGAGCCGGGGAGCTGTTTTTT CASSVGGGGAGELFF
TRBJ2-1 TRBV4-1 NA NA TGCGCCAGCAGCCAGGTGGGCAGTGAGCAGTTCTTC CASSQVGSEQFF
TRBJ2-2 TRBV30 NA NA TGTGCCTGGAGTGTTAGTAGACTTCTAACCGGGGAGCTGTTTTTT CAWSVSRLLTGELFF
TRBJ1-6 TRBV11-2 TRBD1 NA TGTGCCAGCAGCTTATGGGACCGGGACAGGGCCCTCCCCCTCCACTTT CASSLWDRDRALPLHF
TRBJ2-6 TRBV23-1 NA NA TGCGCCAGCAGTCAATCAGGCGGATTTGGGGCCAACGTCCTGACTTTC CASSQSGGFGANVLTF
TRBJ2-5 TRBV10-3 TRBD2 NA TGTGCCATCAGTACTAGCGAGGAGACCCAGTACTTC CAISTSEETQYF
TRBJ1-3 TRBV11-2 NA NA TGTGCCAGCAGCTTAGCCTTTACTCGGACATCTGGAAACACCATATATTTT CASSLAFTRTSGNTIYF
TRBJ1-1 TRBV11-2 NA NA TGTGCCAGCAGCTTAGAATACAGGGTGGACACTGAAGCTTTCTTT CASSLEYRVDTEAFF
TRBJ2-7 TRBV10-3 NA NA TGTGCCATCAGTGAGTCGGGGGGCTACGAGCAGTACTTC CAISESGGYEQYF
TRBJ2-1 TRBV5-1 NA NA TGCGCCAGCAGCTTGGCTCGACAGATTTCCTACAATGAGCAGTTCTTC CASSLARQISYNEQFF
TRBJ1-1 TRBV11-2 NA NA TGTGCCAGCAGCTCGGACAGCCGTGAAGCTTTCTTT CASSSDSREAFF
TRBJ2-1 TRBV5-1 NA NA TGCGCCAGCAGCTTGGCCATATTAGCGCCATACAATGAGCAGTTCTTC CASSLAILAPYNEQFF
TRBJ1-2 TRBV6-6 NA NA TGTGCCAGCAGTTCCACGGGACTGACTAACTATGGCTACACCTTC CASSSTGLTNYGYTF
TRBJ1-1 TRBV29-1 NA NA TGCAGCGTCGGGGTATTAGCAGTGAACACTGAAGCTTTCTTT CSVGVLAVNTEAFF